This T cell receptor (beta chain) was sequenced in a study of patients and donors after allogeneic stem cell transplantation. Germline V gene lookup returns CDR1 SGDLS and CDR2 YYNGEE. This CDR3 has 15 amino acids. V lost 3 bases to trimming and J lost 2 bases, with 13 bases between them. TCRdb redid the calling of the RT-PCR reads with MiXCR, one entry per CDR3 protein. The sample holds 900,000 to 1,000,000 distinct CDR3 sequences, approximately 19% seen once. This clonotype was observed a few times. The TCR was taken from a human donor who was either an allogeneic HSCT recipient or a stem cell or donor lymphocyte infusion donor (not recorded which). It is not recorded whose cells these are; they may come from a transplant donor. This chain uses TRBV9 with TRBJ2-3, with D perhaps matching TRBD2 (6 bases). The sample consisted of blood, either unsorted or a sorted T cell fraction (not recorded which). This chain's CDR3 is CASSARDFPTDTQYF. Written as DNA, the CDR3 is TGTGCCAGCAGCGCCCGGGACTTCCCCACAGATACGCAGTATTTT.